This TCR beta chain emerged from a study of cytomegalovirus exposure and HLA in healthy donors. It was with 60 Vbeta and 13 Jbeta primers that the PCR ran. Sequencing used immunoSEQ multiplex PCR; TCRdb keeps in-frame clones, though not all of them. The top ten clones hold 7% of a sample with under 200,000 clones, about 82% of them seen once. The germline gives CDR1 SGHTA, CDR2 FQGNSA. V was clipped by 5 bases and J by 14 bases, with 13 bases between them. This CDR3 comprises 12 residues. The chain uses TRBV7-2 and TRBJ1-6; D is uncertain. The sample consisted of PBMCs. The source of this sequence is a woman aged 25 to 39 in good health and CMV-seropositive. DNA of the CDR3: TGTGCCAGCAGCCTCAGGTCTAAGACCCTCCACTTT. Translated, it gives CASSLRSKTLHF. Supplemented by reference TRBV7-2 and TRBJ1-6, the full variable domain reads GAGVSQSPSNKVTEKGKDVELRCDPISGHTALYWYRQSLGQGLEFLIYFQGNSAPDKSGLPSDRFSAERTGGSVSTLTIQRTQQEDSAVYLCASSLRSKTLHFGNGTRLTVT.